Given below is one T cell receptor beta chain in context. TCRdb's copy holds only in-frame clones and misses some; the assay was immunoSEQ multiplex PCR. The sample gives roughly 100,000 clones, more than 75% of which show up once; about 9.3% is in the top ten. This sample stems from a study of blood T cell repertoires in COVID-19. CDR1 SGHKS and CDR2 YYEKEE come from the germline V gene (reference sequence). V was pared by 7 bases and J by 0 bases, with 13 bases between. This CDR3 is 14 amino acids long. Sample: peripheral blood. This TCR was sampled from a man aged 55 to 69 with active or convalescent COVID-19. V usage is TRBV5-5 and J usage is TRBJ1-1; D call uncertain. This CDR3 is CASARREMNTEAFF. The DNA for the CDR3 is TGTGCCAGCGCCCGTAGAGAAATGAACACTGAAGCTTTCTTT.